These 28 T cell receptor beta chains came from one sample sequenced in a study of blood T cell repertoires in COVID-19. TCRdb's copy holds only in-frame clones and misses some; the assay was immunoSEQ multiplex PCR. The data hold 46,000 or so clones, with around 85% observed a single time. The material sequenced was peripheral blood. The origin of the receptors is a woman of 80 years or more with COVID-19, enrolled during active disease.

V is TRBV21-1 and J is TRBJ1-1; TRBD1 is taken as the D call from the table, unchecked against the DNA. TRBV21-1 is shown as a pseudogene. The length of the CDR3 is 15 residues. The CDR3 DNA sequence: TGTGCCAGCAGCAAAGATCAGGAAAACGGCACTGAAGCTTTCTTT. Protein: CASSKDQENGTEAFF.

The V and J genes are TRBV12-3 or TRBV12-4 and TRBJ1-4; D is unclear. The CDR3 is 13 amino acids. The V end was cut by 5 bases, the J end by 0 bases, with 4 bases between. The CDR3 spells CASSRATNEKLFF. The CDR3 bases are TGTGCCAGCAGTCGGGCAACTAATGAAAAACTGTTTTTT.

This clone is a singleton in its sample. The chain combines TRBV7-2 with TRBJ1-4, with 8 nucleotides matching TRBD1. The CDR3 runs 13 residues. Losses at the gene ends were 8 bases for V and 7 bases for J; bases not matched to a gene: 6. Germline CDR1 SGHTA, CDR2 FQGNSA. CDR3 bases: TGTGCCAGCGCTCGGACAGGGATTGAAAAACTGTTTTTT. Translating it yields CASARTGIEKLFF.

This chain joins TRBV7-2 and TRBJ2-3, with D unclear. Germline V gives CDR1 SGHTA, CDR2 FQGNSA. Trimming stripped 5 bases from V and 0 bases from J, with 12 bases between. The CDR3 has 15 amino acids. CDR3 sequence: CASSPRVSSTDTQYF. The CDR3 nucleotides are TGTGCCAGCAGCCCCCGCGTCTCTAGCACAGATACGCAGTATTTT. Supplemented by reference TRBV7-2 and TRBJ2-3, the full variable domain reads GAGVSQSPSNKVTEKGKDVELRCDPISGHTALYWYRQSLGQGLEFLIYFQGNSAPDKSGLPSDRFSAERTGGSVSTLTIQRTQQEDSAVYLCASSPRVSSTDTQYFGPGTRLTVL.

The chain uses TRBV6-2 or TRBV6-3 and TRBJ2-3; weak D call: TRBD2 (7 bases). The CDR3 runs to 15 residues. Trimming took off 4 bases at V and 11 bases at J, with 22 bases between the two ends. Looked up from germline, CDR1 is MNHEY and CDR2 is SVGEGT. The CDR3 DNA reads TGTGCCAGCAGTTGGGGAGGGGAGCCGGGACAAGGGCAGTATTTT. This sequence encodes CASSWGGEPGQGQYF.

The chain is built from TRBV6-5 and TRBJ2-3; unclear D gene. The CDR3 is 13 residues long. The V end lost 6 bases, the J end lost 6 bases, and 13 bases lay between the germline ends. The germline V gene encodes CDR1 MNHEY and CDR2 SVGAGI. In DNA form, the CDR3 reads TGTGCCAGCAGAGTCGGGTCAGCGGATACGCAGTATTTT. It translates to CASRVGSADTQYF.

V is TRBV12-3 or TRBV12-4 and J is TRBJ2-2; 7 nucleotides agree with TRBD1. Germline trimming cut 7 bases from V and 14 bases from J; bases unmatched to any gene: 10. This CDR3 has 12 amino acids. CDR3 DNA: TGTGCCAGCAACCGGGGACAGCACAGACTGTTTTTT. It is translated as CASNRGQHRLFF.

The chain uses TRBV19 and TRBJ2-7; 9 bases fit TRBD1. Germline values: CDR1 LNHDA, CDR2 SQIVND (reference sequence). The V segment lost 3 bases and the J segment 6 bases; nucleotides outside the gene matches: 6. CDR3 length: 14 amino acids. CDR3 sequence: CASSIRGQGTEQYF. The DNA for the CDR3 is TGTGCCAGTAGTATTAGGGGACAGGGAACCGAGCAGTACTTC.

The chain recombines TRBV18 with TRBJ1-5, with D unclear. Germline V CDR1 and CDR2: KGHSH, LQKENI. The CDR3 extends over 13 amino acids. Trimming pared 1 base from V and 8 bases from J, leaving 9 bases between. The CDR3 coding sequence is TGTGCCAGCTCACCACAATCCCAGGAGCCCCAGCATTTT. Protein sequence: CASSPQSQEPQHF.

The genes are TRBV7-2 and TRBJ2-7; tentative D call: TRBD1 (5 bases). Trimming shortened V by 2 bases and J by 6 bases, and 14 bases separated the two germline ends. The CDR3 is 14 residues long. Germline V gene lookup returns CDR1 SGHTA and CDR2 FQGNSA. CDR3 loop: CASSLSRPQGEQYF. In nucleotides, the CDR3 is TGTGCCAGCAGCTTAAGTAGGCCGCAGGGCGAGCAGTACTTC.

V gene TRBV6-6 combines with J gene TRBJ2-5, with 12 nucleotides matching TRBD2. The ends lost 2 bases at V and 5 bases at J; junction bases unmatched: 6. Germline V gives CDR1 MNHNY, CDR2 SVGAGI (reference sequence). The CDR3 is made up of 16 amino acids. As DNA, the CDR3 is TGTGCCAGCAGTTACCTAGCGGGAGGGCCGGCCGAGACCCAGTACTTC. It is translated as CASSYLAGGPAETQYF.

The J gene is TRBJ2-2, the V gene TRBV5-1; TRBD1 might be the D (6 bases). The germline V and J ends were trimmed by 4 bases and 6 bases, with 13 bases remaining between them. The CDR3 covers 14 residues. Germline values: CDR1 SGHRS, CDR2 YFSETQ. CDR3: CASSPLAGAGELFF. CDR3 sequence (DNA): TGCGCCAGCAGCCCCCTCGCAGGGGCCGGGGAGCTGTTTTTT.

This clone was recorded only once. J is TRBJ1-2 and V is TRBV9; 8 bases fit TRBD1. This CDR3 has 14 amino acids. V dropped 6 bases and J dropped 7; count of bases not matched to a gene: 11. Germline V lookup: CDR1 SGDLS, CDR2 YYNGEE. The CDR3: CASTGPTGGSGYTF. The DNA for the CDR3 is TGTGCCAGCACCGGACCCACAGGGGGATCTGGCTACACCTTC. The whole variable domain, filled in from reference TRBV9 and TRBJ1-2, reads DSGVTQTPKHLITATGQRVTLRCSPRSGDLSVYWYQQSLDQGLQFLIQYYNGEERAKGNILERFSAQQFPDLHSELNLSSLELGDSALYFCASTGPTGGSGYTFGSGTRLTVV.

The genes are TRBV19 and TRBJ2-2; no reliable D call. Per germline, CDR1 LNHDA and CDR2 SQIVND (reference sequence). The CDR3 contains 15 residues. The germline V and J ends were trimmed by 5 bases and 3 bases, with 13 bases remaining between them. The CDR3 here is CASSWSQRYTGELFF. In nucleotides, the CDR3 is TGTGCCAGTAGTTGGAGTCAAAGATACACCGGGGAGCTGTTTTTT.

In DNA form, the CDR3 reads TGTGCCAGCAGCTTAGGACAGGGGTTCCATGGCTACACCTTC. Translation: CASSLGQGFHGYTF. The chain links TRBV7-9 to TRBJ1-2; 8 positions agree with TRBD1. This CDR3 region has 14 residues. The V gene end was trimmed by 1 base and the J gene end by 6 bases; junction bases not matched to a gene: 4. Germline V gene sequence: CDR1 SEHNR, CDR2 FQNEAQ (reference sequence).

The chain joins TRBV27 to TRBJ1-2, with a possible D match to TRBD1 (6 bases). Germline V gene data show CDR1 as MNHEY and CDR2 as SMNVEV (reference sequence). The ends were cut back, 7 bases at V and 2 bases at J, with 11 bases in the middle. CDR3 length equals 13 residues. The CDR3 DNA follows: TGTGCCAGCAAAAACAGGGTCAACTATGGCTACACCTTC. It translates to CASKNRVNYGYTF.

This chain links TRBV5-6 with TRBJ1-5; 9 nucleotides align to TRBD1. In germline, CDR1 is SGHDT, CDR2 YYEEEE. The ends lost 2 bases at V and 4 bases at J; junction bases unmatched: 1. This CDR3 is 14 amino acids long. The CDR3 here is CASSLGTGNQPQHF. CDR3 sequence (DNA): TGTGCCAGCAGCTTAGGGACAGGGAATCAGCCCCAGCATTTT.

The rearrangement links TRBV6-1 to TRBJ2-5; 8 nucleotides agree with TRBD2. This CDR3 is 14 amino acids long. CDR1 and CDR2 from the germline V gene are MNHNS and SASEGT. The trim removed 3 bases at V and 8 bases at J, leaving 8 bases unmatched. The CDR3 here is CASSDPAGVGTQYF. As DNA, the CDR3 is TGTGCCAGCAGTGACCCAGCGGGGGTCGGTACCCAGTACTTC.

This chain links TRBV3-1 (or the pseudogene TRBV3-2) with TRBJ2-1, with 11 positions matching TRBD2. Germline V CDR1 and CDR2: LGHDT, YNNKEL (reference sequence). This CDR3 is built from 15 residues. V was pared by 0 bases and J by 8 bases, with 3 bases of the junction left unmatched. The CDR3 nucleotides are TGTGCCAGCAGCCAAGATACTAGCGGGGGCGATGAGCAGTTCTTC. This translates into CASSQDTSGGDEQFF.

The CDR3 DNA sequence: TGTGCCAGCAGTCCCGGGATCTTCCGCCGGGGTGAGCAGTTCTTC. The encoded protein is CASSPGIFRRGEQFF. The V call is TRBV13, the J call TRBJ2-1, with D perhaps TRBD2 (5 bases). Germline assignment: CDR1 PRHDT and CDR2 FYEKMQ (reference sequence). The V end was cut by 6 bases, the J end by 9 bases, with 21 bases between. This CDR3 spans 15 amino acids. The full variable domain, its missing parts supplied by reference TRBV13 and TRBJ2-1, is AAGVIQSPRHLIKEKRETATLKCYPIPRHDTVYWYQQGPGQDPQFLISFYEKMQSDKGSIPDRFSAQQFSDYHSELNMSSLELGDSALYFCASSPGIFRRGEQFFGPGTRLTVL.

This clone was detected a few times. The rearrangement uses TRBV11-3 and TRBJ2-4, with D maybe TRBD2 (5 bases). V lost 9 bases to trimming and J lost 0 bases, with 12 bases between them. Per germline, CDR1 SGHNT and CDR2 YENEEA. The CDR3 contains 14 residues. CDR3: CASREGLAKNIQYF. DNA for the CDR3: TGTGCCAGTCGAGAGGGCCTAGCCAAAAACATTCAGTACTTC. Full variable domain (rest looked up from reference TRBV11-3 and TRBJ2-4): EAGVVQSPRYKIIEKKQPVAFWCNPISGHNTLYWYLQNLGQGPELLIRYENEEAVDDSQLPKDRFSAERLKGVDSTLKIQPAELGDSAVYLCASREGLAKNIQYFGAGTRLSVL.

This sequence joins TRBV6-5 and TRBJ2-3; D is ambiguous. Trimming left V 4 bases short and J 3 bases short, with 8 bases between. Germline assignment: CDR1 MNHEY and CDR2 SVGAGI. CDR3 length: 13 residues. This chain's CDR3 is CASSSRLTDTQYF. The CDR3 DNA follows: TGTGCCAGCAGTTCACGCCTAACAGATACGCAGTATTTT.

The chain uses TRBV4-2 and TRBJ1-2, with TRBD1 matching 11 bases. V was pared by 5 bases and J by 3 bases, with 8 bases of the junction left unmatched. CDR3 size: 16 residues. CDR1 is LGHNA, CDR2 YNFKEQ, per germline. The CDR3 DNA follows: TGTGCCAGCAGCTCTCAAGCGGGACAGGGGGACTATGGCTACACCTTC. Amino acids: CASSSQAGQGDYGYTF.

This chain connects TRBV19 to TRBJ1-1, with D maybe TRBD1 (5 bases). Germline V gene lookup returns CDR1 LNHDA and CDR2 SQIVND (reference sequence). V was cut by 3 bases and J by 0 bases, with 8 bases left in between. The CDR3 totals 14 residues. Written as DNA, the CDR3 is TGTGCCAGTAGTATTACAGGAGTGAACACTGAAGCTTTCTTT. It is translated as CASSITGVNTEAFF.

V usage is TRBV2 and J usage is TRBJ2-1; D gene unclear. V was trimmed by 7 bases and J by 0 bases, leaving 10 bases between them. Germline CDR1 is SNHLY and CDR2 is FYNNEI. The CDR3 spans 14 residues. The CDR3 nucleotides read TGTGCCAGCATAGCTGGTAACTCCTACAATGAGCAGTTCTTC. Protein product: CASIAGNSYNEQFF. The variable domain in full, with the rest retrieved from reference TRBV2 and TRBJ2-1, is EPEVTQTPSHQVTQMGQEVILRCVPISNHLYFYWYRQILGQKVEFLVSFYNNEISEKSEIFDDQFSVERPDGSNFTLKIRSTKLEDSAMYFCASIAGNSYNEQFFGPGTRLTVL.

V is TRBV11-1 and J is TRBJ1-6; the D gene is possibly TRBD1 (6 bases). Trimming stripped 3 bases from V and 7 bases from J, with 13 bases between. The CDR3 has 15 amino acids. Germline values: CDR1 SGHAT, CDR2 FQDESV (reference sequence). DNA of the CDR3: TGTGCCAGCAGCTTGTCGGACAGCTCAAATTCACCCCTCCACTTT. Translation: CASSLSDSSNSPLHF.

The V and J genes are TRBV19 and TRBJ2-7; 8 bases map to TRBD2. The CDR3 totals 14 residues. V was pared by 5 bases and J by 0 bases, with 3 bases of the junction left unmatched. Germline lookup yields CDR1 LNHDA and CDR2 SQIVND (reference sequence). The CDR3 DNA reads TGTGCCAGTAGTCAGCGGGGGAGCTCCTACGAGCAGTACTTC. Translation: CASSQRGSSYEQYF.

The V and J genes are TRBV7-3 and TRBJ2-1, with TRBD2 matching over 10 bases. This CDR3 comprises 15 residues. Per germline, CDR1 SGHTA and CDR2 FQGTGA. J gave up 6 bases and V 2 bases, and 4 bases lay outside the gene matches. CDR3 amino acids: CASSLLAGVGNEQFF. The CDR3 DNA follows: TGTGCCAGCAGCTTACTAGCGGGAGTGGGCAATGAGCAGTTCTTC. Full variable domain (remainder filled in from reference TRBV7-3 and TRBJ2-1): GAGVSQTPSNKVTEKGKYVELRCDPISGHTALYWYRQSLGQGPEFLIYFQGTGAADDSGLPNDRFFAVRPEGSVSTLKIQRTERGDSAVYLCASSLLAGVGNEQFFGPGTRLTVL.